These 8 T cell receptor beta chains originate from one sample sequenced in a study of blood T cell repertoires in COVID-19. Only in-frame clones appear in the TCRdb table, and some are missing; sequencing was by immunoSEQ multiplex PCR. The sample yields fewer than 400,000 clones, around 90% seen once. The material sequenced was PBMCs or T cells enriched from blood (not recorded which). These receptors were collected from a woman under 30 who had recovered from COVID-19.

CDR3 nucleotide sequence: TGTGCCAGCAGTTCCACGGACAGGGGAGTCTACAATGAGCAGTTCTTC. It encodes CASSSTDRGVYNEQFF. The chain couples TRBV28 to TRBJ2-1, with 9 bases aligning to TRBD1. There are 16 residues in the CDR3. CDR1 MDHEN and CDR2 SYDVKM come from the germline V gene. V lost 4 bases to trimming and J lost 3 bases; unmatched junction nucleotides: 7.

This clone turned up a few times. The chain couples TRBV28 to TRBJ2-7; tentatively, D is TRBD2 (5 bases). Looked up from germline, CDR1 is MDHEN and CDR2 is SYDVKM. V lost 6 bases and J 2 bases, leaving 11 bases between the germline ends. The CDR3 spans 13 residues. The CDR3 DNA reads TGTGCCAGCAGCCGCGGGTTCCCCTACGAGCAGTACTTC. It specifies CASSRGFPYEQYF.

V is TRBV28 and J is TRBJ2-2, with a possible D match to TRBD1 (5 bases). The CDR3 has 14 amino acids. V was cut by 3 bases and J by 0 bases, with 5 bases left in between. Germline V gene lookup returns CDR1 MDHEN and CDR2 SYDVKM. The chain's CDR3 is CASSFRANTGELFF. CDR3 sequence (DNA): TGTGCCAGCAGTTTCAGGGCGAACACCGGGGAGCTGTTTTTT.

The chain recombines TRBV6-5 with TRBJ1-1, with TRBD1 matching 7 bases. With 5 bases clipped from V and 6 bases from J, the junction kept 9 bases outside the gene matches. This CDR3 is 14 amino acids long. Germline-derived CDR1 and CDR2 are MNHEY and SVGAGI. The CDR3 here is CASSQHTGVSEAFF. The CDR3 DNA follows: TGTGCCAGCAGTCAACATACAGGGGTATCTGAAGCTTTCTTT.

This clone was detected once. The V gene is TRBV7-9, the J gene TRBJ2-7; 11 nucleotides agree with TRBD1. V gave up 1 base and J gave up 3 bases; unmatched junction bases: 5. The CDR3 has 16 amino acids. Germline V lookup: CDR1 SEHNR, CDR2 FQNEAQ (reference sequence). The CDR3 DNA sequence: TGTGCCAGCAGCTTAGTTGGACAGGGGGCCCTCTACGAGCAGTACTTC. Translation: CASSLVGQGALYEQYF.

This rearrangement joins TRBV5-8 to TRBJ1-1, with D hard to call. V gave up 4 bases and J gave up 3 bases, with 13 bases separating them. CDR3 length: 14 amino acids. The V gene's germline CDR1 is SGHTS and CDR2 YDEGEE. The CDR3 DNA is TGTGCCAGCAGCCAAACCCGGCGGGACACTGAAGCTTTCTTT. Translating it yields CASSQTRRDTEAFF. Drawing the rest from reference TRBV5-8 and TRBJ1-1, the complete variable domain is EAGVTQSPTHLIKTRGQQATLRCSPISGHTSVYWYQQALGLGLQFLLWYDEGEERNRGNFPPRFSGRQFPNYSSELNVNALELEDSALYLCASSQTRRDTEAFFGQGTRLTVV.

This clone was observed a few times. The rearrangement joins TRBV5-4 to TRBJ2-1; no firm D call. Germline V CDR1 and CDR2: SGHNT, YYREEE (reference sequence). CDR3 length: 13 residues. The V end lost 0 bases, the J end lost 4 bases, and 5 bases lay between the germline ends. The CDR3 reads CASSLELYNEQFF. CDR3 sequence (DNA): TGTGCCAGCAGCTTGGAACTTTACAATGAGCAGTTCTTC.

In its sample, this clone was seen once. CDR3 loop: CASSPSLQRGARFTDTQYF. CDR3 DNA: TGTGCCAGCAGCCCCAGCCTTCAGCGGGGGGCCCGGTTTACAGATACGCAGTATTTT. This chain uses TRBV3-1 (or the pseudogene TRBV3-2) with TRBJ2-3; TRBD2 aligns across 9 bases. Germline V lookup: CDR1 LGHDT, CDR2 YNNKEL (reference sequence). This CDR3 comprises 19 residues. The V and J ends lost 4 bases and 3 bases, in that order; junction bases with no gene match: 17.